These 9 T cell receptor beta chains share one sample of origin, sequenced in a study of cytomegalovirus exposure and HLA in healthy donors. Researchers ran the PCR with 60 Vbeta and 13 Jbeta primers. Data came from immunoSEQ multiplex PCR; TCRdb stores just in-frame clones and leaves some out. This sample has tens of thousands of clones, with roughly 80% found just once. Source material: PBMCs. Receptors were obtained from a middle-aged woman in good health and CMV-seropositive.

V is TRBV2 and J is TRBJ2-3, with D possibly being TRBD2 (6 bases). V dropped 11 bases and J dropped 4 bases, with 22 bases sitting between them. There are 15 residues in the CDR3. The V gene's germline CDR1 is SNHLY and CDR2 FYNNEI. The CDR3 DNA is TGTGCCGGAGCACTGGGACGCGGGGTCTCAGATACGCAGTATTTT. Translated: CAGALGRGVSDTQYF.

This clone was detected only a few times. CDR3 sequence reads: CASSIGLAGKLFF. The CDR3 DNA follows: TGTGCCAGTAGTATCGGCCTGGCGGGAAAACTGTTTTTT. The chain uses TRBV19 and TRBJ1-4; D unclear. The CDR3 sequence is 13 residues long. V dropped 3 bases and J dropped 10 bases, with 12 bases sitting between them. CDR1 and CDR2 (germline): LNHDA, SQIVND (reference sequence).

V is TRBV7-2 and J is TRBJ1-1, with D tentatively TRBD1 (5 bases). The germline V and J ends were trimmed by 1 base and 4 bases, with 13 bases remaining between them. Germline V lookup: CDR1 SGHTA, CDR2 FQGNSA. The CDR3 spans 15 residues. CDR3 amino acids: CASSLDPRQITEAFF. CDR3 DNA: TGTGCCAGCAGCTTAGACCCAAGACAGATCACTGAAGCTTTCTTT.

This rearrangement joins TRBV5-4 to TRBJ2-7; perhaps TRBD2 as D (7 bases). The germline gives CDR1 SGHNT, CDR2 YYREEE (reference sequence). This CDR3 comprises 14 residues. V was clipped by 4 bases and J by 2 bases, with 13 bases between them. The DNA for the CDR3 is TGTGCCAGCAGCCCGGGGGGCAGTACCTACGAGCAGTACTTC. Its translation: CASSPGGSTYEQYF.

The rearrangement uses TRBV5-8 and TRBJ1-1; weak D call: TRBD1 (6 bases). V lost 4 bases to trimming and J lost 2 bases, with 21 bases between them. The germline gives CDR1 SGHTS, CDR2 YDEGEE. This CDR3 has 17 residues. The CDR3 bases are TGTGCCAGCAGCCCGACCGTCGTGAGGACAGACAACACTGAAGCTTTCTTT. It is translated as CASSPTVVRTDNTEAFF. The full variable domain, its missing parts supplied by reference TRBV5-8 and TRBJ1-1, is EAGVTQSPTHLIKTRGQQATLRCSPISGHTSVYWYQQALGLGLQFLLWYDEGEERNRGNFPPRFSGRQFPNYSSELNVNALELEDSALYLCASSPTVVRTDNTEAFFGQGTRLTVV.

The chain links TRBV7-9 to TRBJ1-4; tentative D call: TRBD1 (6 bases). CDR1 and CDR2 (germline): SEHNR, FQNEAQ (reference sequence). V gave up 5 bases and J gave up 0 bases, with 10 bases separating them. There are 15 residues in the CDR3. The CDR3 protein is CASSPRTATNEKLFF. The CDR3 nucleotides read TGTGCCAGCAGCCCGAGGACAGCAACTAATGAAAAACTGTTTTTT.

The chain uses TRBV13 and TRBJ2-3; a weak D match, TRBD1 (5 bases). The V end was cut by 2 bases, the J end by 2 bases, with 11 bases between. CDR1 is PRHDT, CDR2 FYEKMQ, per germline (reference sequence). The CDR3 is 15 residues long. The CDR3 DNA sequence: TGTGCCAGCAGCTTACGGACACCTCACACAGATACGCAGTATTTT. It yields the protein CASSLRTPHTDTQYF.

J is TRBJ2-7 and V is TRBV6-1; tentatively, D is TRBD1 (5 bases). Germline V gene sequence: CDR1 MNHNS, CDR2 SASEGT. The length of the CDR3 is 12 residues. Trimming left V 8 bases short and J 11 bases short, with 19 bases between. In DNA, the CDR3 is TGTGCCAGCGGCGACAGTCTACGTGGGAAGTACTTC. Residues: CASGDSLRGKYF.

V is TRBV10-3 and J is TRBJ2-1, with 9 bases fitting TRBD1. This CDR3 has 15 residues. V lost 6 bases and J lost 8; bases outside the gene matches: 11. Germline V lookup: CDR1 ENHRY, CDR2 SYGVKD. CDR3 amino acids: CAIRPGGTGFDEQFF. The CDR3 DNA follows: TGTGCCATCAGGCCTGGGGGGACAGGGTTCGATGAGCAGTTCTTC.